This note documents a single T cell receptor beta chain sequence. This sample was included in a study of blood T cell repertoires in COVID-19. Assay used: immunoSEQ multiplex PCR; TCRdb lists only in-frame clones, some missing. The data contain approximately 97,000 clones, around 90% of them seen just once; the ten biggest clones take up 3%. CDR3 length: 14 residues. V gave up 2 bases and J gave up 5 bases, with 10 bases separating them. Germline CDR1 reads SGDLS; CDR2 reads YYNGEE. Sequencing input: peripheral blood. The chain has TRBV9 and TRBJ2-2; D may be TRBD2 (5 bases). This receptor was obtained from a man aged 45-60 years with active or convalescent COVID-19. The CDR3 nucleotides read TGTGCCAGCAGCGTCCGAACGGGGACCGGGGAGCTGTTTTTT. Its translation is CASSVRTGTGELFF.